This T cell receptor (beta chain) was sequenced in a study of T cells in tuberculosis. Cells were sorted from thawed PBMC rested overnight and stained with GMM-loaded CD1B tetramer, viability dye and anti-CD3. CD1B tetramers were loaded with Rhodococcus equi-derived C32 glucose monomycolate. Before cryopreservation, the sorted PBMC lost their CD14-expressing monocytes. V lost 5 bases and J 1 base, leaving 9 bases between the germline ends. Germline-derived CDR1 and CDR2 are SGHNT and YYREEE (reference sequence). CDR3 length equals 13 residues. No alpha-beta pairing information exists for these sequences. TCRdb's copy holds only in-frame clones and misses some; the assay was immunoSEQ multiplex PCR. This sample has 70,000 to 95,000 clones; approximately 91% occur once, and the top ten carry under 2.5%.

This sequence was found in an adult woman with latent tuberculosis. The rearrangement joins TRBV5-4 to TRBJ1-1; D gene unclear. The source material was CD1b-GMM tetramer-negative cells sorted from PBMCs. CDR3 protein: CASRRTGNTEAFF. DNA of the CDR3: TGTGCCAGCAGACGCACTGGGAACACTGAAGCTTTCTTT. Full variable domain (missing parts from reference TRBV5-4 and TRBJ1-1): ETGVTQSPTHLIKTRGQQVTLRCSSQSGHNTVSWYQQALGQGPQFIFQYYREEENGRGNFPPRFSGLQFPNYSSELNVNALELDDSALYLCASRRTGNTEAFFGQGTRLTVV.